This is a list of T cell receptor beta chains from one sample in a study of T cells in Graves' hyperthyroidism and ophthalmopathy. One entry per CDR3 protein, called by TCRdb with MiXCR from the multiplex PCR reads. The sample holds roughly 300,000 distinct CDR3 sequences, approximately 15% seen once. The sequenced sample consisted of blood. The source of these receptors is a woman between 25 and 40 years old with Graves' hyperthyroidism. Both conserved end residues are part of each CDR3. Each record gives: clone size, V gene, D gene, J gene, CDR3 protein, CDR3 DNA. The D gene is left open where the match is weak. Clone size is given for some rows only: seen once, a few or many times, or a class if the clone is expanded.

>-|TRBV10-1|-|TRBJ1-2
CASSDGSNYGYTF
TGCGCCAGCAGTGACGGTTCTAACTATGGCTACACCTTC
>many|TRBV28|-|TRBJ1-5
CASSPESYQPQHF
TGTGCCAGCAGTCCCGAGAGCTATCAGCCCCAGCATTTT
>many|TRBV12-3/TRBV12-4|-|TRBJ1-2
CASSFGDGYTF
TGTGCCAGCAGTTTTGGAGATGGCTACACCTTC
>-|TRBV18|-|TRBJ1-2
CASRNDITATGYTF
TGTGCCAGCCGTAACGACATCACCGCTACTGGCTACACCTTC
>-|TRBV28|TRBD2|TRBJ2-7
CASSLSPAGVGRDEQYF
TGTGCCAGCAGTTTAAGTCCCGCGGGGGTGGGGCGGGACGAGCAGTACTTC
>many|TRBV12-3/TRBV12-4|-|TRBJ2-7
CASSPMGARSYEQYF
TGTGCCAGCAGTCCCATGGGGGCTCGGTCCTACGAGCAGTACTTC
>-|TRBV4-3|-|TRBJ2-7
CASSQDRGESYEQYF
TGCGCCAGCAGCCAAGACAGGGGGGAATCCTACGAGCAGTACTTC
>many|TRBV12-3/TRBV12-4|TRBD2|TRBJ2-3
CASRLLAGDTQYF
TGTGCCAGCAGGCTACTAGCGGGAGATACGCAGTATTTT
>-|TRBV7-8|-|TRBJ1-5
CASSSRADSNQPQHF
TGTGCCAGCAGTTCGCGGGCGGATAGCAATCAGCCCCAGCATTTT
>-|TRBV6-5|TRBD1|TRBJ1-1
CASSYGDSLNTEAFF
TGTGCCAGCAGTTACGGGGACAGCTTGAACACTGAAGCTTTCTTT